This T cell receptor (beta chain) was documented in a study of blood T cell dynamics during melanoma immunotherapy. About the research overall: First-line therapy was either pembrolizumab or nivolumab with ipilimumab for metastatic melanoma.

Produced via immunoSEQ multiplex PCR; TCRdb's table is partial and in-frame only. The sample shows approximately 15,000 clones, around nine tenths of them seen only once. The CDR3 is 12 residues long. V was trimmed by 8 bases and J by 5 bases, leaving 9 bases between them. Germline loops: CDR1 MNHEY, CDR2 SMNVEV (reference sequence). Note on this clone: Its antigen remains unknown.

Study-wide findings and caveats: Clones driving repertoire changes may be melanoma-specific or general immune activation.

The time point denotes: week 3, after first cycle of checkpoint inhibitor. Sampling occurred pretreatment (T0) and at week 3 (W3), after cycle one of checkpoint blockade. Response was assessed by RECIST 1.1 at 12 weeks, except two rapid progressors. The rearrangement joins TRBV27 to TRBJ1-4; perhaps TRBD1 as D (6 bases). The source is a human donor with melanoma. Sequences were derived from blood, sampled from a patient treated with checkpoint blockade. The CDR3 DNA reads TGTGCCAGCCGCAGGGGAAATGAAAAACTGTTTTTT. Protein product: CASRRGNEKLFF.